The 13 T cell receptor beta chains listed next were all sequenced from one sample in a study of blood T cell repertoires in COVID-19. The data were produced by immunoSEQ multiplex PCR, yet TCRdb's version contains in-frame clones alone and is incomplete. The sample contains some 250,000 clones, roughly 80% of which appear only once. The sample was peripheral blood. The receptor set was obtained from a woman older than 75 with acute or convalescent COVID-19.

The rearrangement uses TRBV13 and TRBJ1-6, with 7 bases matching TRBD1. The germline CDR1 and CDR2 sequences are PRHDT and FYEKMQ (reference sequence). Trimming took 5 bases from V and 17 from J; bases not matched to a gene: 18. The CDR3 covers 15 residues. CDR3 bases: TGTGCCAGCAGCCCCTACGACCCCATCGACAGGGCCATCCACTTT. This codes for CASSPYDPIDRAIHF. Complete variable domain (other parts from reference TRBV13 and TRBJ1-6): AAGVIQSPRHLIKEKRETATLKCYPIPRHDTVYWYQQGPGQDPQFLISFYEKMQSDKGSIPDRFSAQQFSDYHSELNMSSLELGDSALYFCASSPYDPIDRAIHFGNGTRLTVT.

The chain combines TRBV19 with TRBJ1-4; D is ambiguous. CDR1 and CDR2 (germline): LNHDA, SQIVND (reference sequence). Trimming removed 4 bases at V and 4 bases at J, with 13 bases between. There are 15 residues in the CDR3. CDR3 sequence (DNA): TGTGCCAGTAGTAAGCCGGCGGCAAGTAATGAAAAACTGTTTTTT. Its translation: CASSKPAASNEKLFF.

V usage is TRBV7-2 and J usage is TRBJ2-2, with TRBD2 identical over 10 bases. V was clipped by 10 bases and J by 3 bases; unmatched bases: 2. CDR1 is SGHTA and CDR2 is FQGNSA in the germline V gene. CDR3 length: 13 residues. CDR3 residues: CANSGGHTGELFF. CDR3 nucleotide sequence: TGTGCCAATAGCGGGGGGCACACCGGGGAGCTGTTTTTT.

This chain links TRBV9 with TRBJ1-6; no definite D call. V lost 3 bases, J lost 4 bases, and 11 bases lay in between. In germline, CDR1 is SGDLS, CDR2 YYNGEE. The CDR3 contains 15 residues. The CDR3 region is CASSAYGEYNSPLHF. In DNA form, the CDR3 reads TGTGCCAGCAGCGCATACGGAGAGTATAATTCACCCCTCCACTTT.

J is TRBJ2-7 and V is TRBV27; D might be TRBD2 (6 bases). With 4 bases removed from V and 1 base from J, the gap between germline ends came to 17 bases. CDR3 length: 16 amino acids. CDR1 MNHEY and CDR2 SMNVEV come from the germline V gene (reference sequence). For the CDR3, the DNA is TGTGCCAGCAGTTCCCTCCGGAGGGGACGGTCCTACGAGCAGTACTTC. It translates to CASSSLRRGRSYEQYF.

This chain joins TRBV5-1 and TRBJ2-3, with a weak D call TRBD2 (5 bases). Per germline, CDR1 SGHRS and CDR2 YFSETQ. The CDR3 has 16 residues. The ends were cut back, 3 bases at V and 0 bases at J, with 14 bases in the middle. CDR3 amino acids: CASSSGSGPSTDTQYF. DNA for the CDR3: TGCGCCAGCAGCTCGGGCAGCGGACCTAGCACAGATACGCAGTATTTT.

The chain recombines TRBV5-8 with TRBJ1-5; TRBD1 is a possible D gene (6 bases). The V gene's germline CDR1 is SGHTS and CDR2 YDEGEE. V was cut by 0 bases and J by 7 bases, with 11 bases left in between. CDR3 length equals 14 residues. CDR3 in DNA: TGTGCCAGCAGCTTGGTGGGGGCGAAACAGCCCCAGCATTTT. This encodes CASSLVGAKQPQHF.

The DNA for the CDR3 is TGTGCCAGCAGCCCTGGGACAAGCGAGCAGTACTTC. Translating gives CASSPGTSEQYF. This chain connects TRBV5-6 to TRBJ2-7, with D tentatively TRBD1 (6 bases). The germline V gene encodes CDR1 SGHDT and CDR2 YYEEEE. Trimming left V 4 bases short and J 6 bases short, with 11 bases between. The CDR3 runs to 12 residues.

CDR3 DNA: TGTGCCAGCAGGGAGGGACAGGTCGGTGGAAAACCCCTCCACTTT. It translates to CASREGQVGGKPLHF. The rearrangement links TRBV6-5 to TRBJ1-6; 8 bases map to TRBD1. The germline V gene encodes CDR1 MNHEY and CDR2 SVGAGI. V gave up 6 bases and J gave up 12 bases; unmatched junction bases: 13. The CDR3 consists of 15 residues.

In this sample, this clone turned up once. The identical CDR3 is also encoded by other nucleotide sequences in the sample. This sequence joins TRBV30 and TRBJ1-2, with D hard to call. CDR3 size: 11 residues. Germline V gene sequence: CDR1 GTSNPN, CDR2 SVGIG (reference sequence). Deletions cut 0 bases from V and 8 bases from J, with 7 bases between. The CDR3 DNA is TGTGCCTGGAGTGTTCGAGGCGGCTACACCTTC. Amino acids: CAWSVRGGYTF.

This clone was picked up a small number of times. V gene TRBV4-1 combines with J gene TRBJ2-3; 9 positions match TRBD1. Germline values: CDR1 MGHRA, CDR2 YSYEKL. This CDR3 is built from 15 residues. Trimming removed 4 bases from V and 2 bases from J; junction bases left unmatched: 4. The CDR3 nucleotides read TGCGCCAGCAGCCTCGGGACAGGGTTCACAGATACGCAGTATTTT. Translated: CASSLGTGFTDTQYF.

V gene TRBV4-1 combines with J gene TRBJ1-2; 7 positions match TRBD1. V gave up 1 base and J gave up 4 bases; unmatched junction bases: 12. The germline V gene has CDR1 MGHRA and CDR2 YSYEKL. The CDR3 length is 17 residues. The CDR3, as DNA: TGCGCCAGCAGCCAAGTGGTTTCGGGACAGCAGATCTATGGCTACACCTTC. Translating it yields CASSQVVSGQQIYGYTF.

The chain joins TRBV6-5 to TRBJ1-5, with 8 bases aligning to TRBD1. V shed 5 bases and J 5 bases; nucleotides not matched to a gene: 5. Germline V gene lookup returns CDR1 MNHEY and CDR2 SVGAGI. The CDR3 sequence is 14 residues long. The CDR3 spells CASSLRQGYQPQHF. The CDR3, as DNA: TGTGCCAGCAGTCTACGACAGGGGTATCAGCCCCAGCATTTT.